This T cell receptor (beta chain) was sequenced in a study of blood T cell repertoires in COVID-19. Study summary: Material from acute and convalescent COVID-19 was sourced from the United States, Italy and Spain.

Recruitment covered about two dozen US areas and drew participants whose ages spanned roughly 18 to 89 years. Trimming took 4 bases from V and 6 from J; bases not matched to a gene: 10. This CDR3 contains 16 residues. Germline V lookup: CDR1 SGHVS, CDR2 FQNEAQ. Original handling: Amplified reference gene primers provided the basis for estimating nucleated cell counts. The repertoire was sequenced with immunoSEQ multiplex PCR; TCRdb's copy has only in-frame clones and lacks some. The DNA gave D and trimming, while V, J and clone size come from that table. The sample contains 150,000 or so clones, approximately 80% of which appear only once.

The sequence came from a man aged 65-85 years who had been exposed to COVID-19. This sequence joins TRBV7-8 and TRBJ1-1, with TRBD1 matching 11 bases. The sample consisted of PBMCs or T cells enriched from blood (not recorded which). As DNA, the CDR3 is TGTGCCAGCAGCTCAATCAAGGACAGGGGGCTCTCTGAAGCTTTCTTT. Its translation: CASSSIKDRGLSEAFF.